Following are 12 T cell receptor beta chains from one sample sequenced in a study of low-dose radiotherapy and immunotherapy resistance in tumors. TCR amplification ran 15 to 20 PCR cycles using constant-region and V-primer adapter primers. Each CDR3 protein is one row after TCRdb ran MiXCR on the reads. The repertoire holds tens of thousands of distinct CDR3 sequences, with roughly 10% as singletons. Noted time point: before trial treatment. Sequenced here: PBMCs, sampled before treatment. The receptors come from a female donor with ovarian cancer.

This clonotype was seen at least ten times. The J gene is TRBJ2-1, the V gene TRBV7-2; a possible D gene is TRBD2 (6 bases). Trimming took off 5 bases at V and 6 bases at J, with 20 bases between the two ends. Per the germline V gene, CDR1 is SGHTA and CDR2 is FQGNSA. The CDR3 has 16 amino acids. The CDR3, as DNA: TGTGCCAGCAGCAGAAAAGTTGGGACTTTAACCAATGAGCAGTTCTTC. This translates into CASSRKVGTLTNEQFF.

This clonotype came up many times. The chain recombines TRBV12-3 or TRBV12-4 with TRBJ2-7; D is perhaps TRBD1 (6 bases). With 6 bases removed from V and 4 bases from J, the gap between germline ends came to 16 bases. The CDR3 contains 14 residues. The CDR3 sequence: CASSYTGSRYEQYF. The CDR3 coding sequence is TGTGCCAGCAGCTACACAGGGAGTAGATACGAGCAGTACTTC.

Concerning this clonotype itself: Possible read error: a much larger clone is one base away. V is TRBV19 and J is TRBJ2-7; 9 nucleotides line up with TRBD2. The CDR3 covers 13 residues. V was pared by 8 bases and J by 9 bases, with 11 bases of the junction left unmatched. Germline lookup yields CDR1 LNHDA and CDR2 SQIVND (reference sequence). CDR3 in amino acids: CASGIAGANVQYF. The CDR3 DNA is TGTGCCAGTGGGATAGCGGGGGCGAACGTGCAGTACTTC.

This clonotype was observed at least ten times. CDR3 sequence (DNA): TGTGCCAGCAGTGAAGCGCCTGGAAGCGAGCAGTACTTC. It specifies CASSEAPGSEQYF. V and J are TRBV6-1 and TRBJ2-7; D unresolved. The CDR3 loop spans 13 amino acids. The ends were cut back, 0 bases at V and 6 bases at J, with 9 bases in the middle. Germline V gives CDR1 MNHNS, CDR2 SASEGT.

This clonotype appeared many times. The chain recombines TRBV5-6 with TRBJ2-1, with D perhaps TRBD2 (6 bases). This CDR3 comprises 15 residues. Deletions cut 4 bases from V and 8 bases from J, with 19 bases between. Per germline, CDR1 SGHDT and CDR2 YYEEEE. CDR3 DNA sequence: TGTGCCAGCAGCCCCCTCGGGGGTCCCGGGGATGAGCAGTTCTTC. Encoded protein: CASSPLGGPGDEQFF.

This clonotype has at least ten counts. V gene TRBV7-3 combines with J gene TRBJ2-3, with D perhaps TRBD1 (5 bases). CDR3 length: 12 residues. V lost 2 bases to trimming and J lost 7 bases, with 7 bases between them. Germline V gives CDR1 SGHTA, CDR2 FQGTGA. CDR3 sequence reads: CASSLQGNTQYF. CDR3 nucleotides: TGTGCCAGCAGCTTACAGGGAAATACGCAGTATTTT.

Many counts were recorded for this clonotype. This sequence joins TRBV5-1 and TRBJ1-1, with D perhaps matching TRBD1 (5 bases). V was trimmed by 7 bases and J by 1 base, leaving 11 bases between them. The CDR3 extends over 13 amino acids. Germline lookup yields CDR1 SGHRS and CDR2 YFSETQ. The CDR3 region has the DNA TGCGCCAGCTCCTTGACAGAGAACACTGAAGCTTTCTTT. This codes for CASSLTENTEAFF.

This clonotype was counted ten times or more. This chain's CDR3 is CASSQPPEGETQYF. As DNA, the CDR3 is TGCGCCAGCAGCCAGCCACCAGAAGGAGAGACCCAGTACTTC. The chain combines TRBV4-1 with TRBJ2-5, with D hard to call. Trimming took 3 bases from V and 4 from J, leaving 12 bases between them. CDR3 length: 14 residues. In germline, CDR1 is MGHRA, CDR2 YSYEKL.

The table lists this clonotype with many counts. This chain connects TRBV5-1 to TRBJ2-7, with TRBD2 matching 11 bases. Per germline, CDR1 SGHRS and CDR2 YFSETQ. With V trimmed by 4 bases and J by 5 bases, 5 bases remained unmatched. The CDR3 loop spans 14 amino acids. CDR3 nucleotide sequence: TGCGCCAGCAGCCAGACTAGCGGGATCCACGAGCAGTACTTC. It codes for CASSQTSGIHEQYF. The whole variable domain, remainder taken from reference TRBV5-1 and TRBJ2-7, is KAGVTQTPRYLIKTRGQQVTLSCSPISGHRSVSWYQQTPGQGLQFLFEYFSETQRNKGNFPGRFSGRQFSNSRSEMNVSTLELGDSALYLCASSQTSGIHEQYFGPGTRLTVT.

The sample holds many counts of this clonotype. This chain connects TRBV11-2 to TRBJ1-1; D gene ambiguous. Germline V gene sequence: CDR1 SGHAT, CDR2 FQNNGV. With 1 base removed from V and 0 bases from J, the gap between germline ends came to 6 bases. This CDR3 region has 14 residues. This CDR3 reads CASSLGLLNTEAFF. The CDR3 coding sequence is TGTGCCAGCAGCTTAGGTCTCTTGAACACTGAAGCTTTCTTT.

There are many counts of this clonotype. The V gene is TRBV29-1, the J gene TRBJ2-7; TRBD1 aligns across 9 bases. Germline V CDR1 and CDR2: SQVTM, ANQGSEA. The CDR3 contains 12 residues. The trim removed 4 bases at V and 5 bases at J, leaving 3 bases unmatched. CDR3 nucleotides: TGCAGCGTTGGGGACAGGGTCCACGAGCAGTACTTC. Residues: CSVGDRVHEQYF.

Details on this clonotype: A read error is likely here: a far larger clone is one base away. The chain has TRBV12-3 or TRBV12-4 and TRBJ2-1, with 8 bases lining up with TRBD2. The CDR3 consists of 13 residues. The J segment lost 10 bases and the V segment lost 7 bases, leaving 9 bases of the junction unmatched. CDR3 residues: CASKLAGGGEQFF. The CDR3 DNA sequence: TGTGCCAGCAAGTTGGCGGGAGGAGGGGAGCAGTTCTTC.